The table lists the clone carrying this T cell receptor (beta chain) with many counts. The antigen is not known. The sample is drawn from a study of T cells in Graves' hyperthyroidism and ophthalmopathy. Findings of the study overall: Stable hyperthyroidism and ophthalmopathy were separated using 13 V-J signatures.

With V trimmed by 3 bases and J by 3 bases, 4 bases remained unmatched. Per germline, CDR1 DFQATT and CDR2 SNEGSKA (reference sequence). CDR3 length: 14 amino acids. Patients with uncontrolled infections, other autoimmune diseases, pregnancy or lactation were excluded. Amplification targeted TCR beta CDR3 regions from RNA transcripts. HTBI primers were the set used in a first-round RT-PCR of the TCR CDR3. TCRdb re-called the multiplex PCR reads through MiXCR, storing one row per CDR3 protein. Here the sample spans some 570,000 distinct CDR3 sequences, 12% to 15% being singletons. The sequence came from a woman aged 18-29 years with Graves' ophthalmopathy. What was sequenced was blood. The chain employs TRBV20-1 and TRBJ2-7, with 11 bases fitting TRBD2. The DNA for the CDR3 is TGCAGTGCTAGGACTAGCGGGAATCGCTACGAGCAGTACTTC. Amino acid sequence: CSARTSGNRYEQYF.